This passage covers 15 T cell receptor beta chains from one sample sequenced in a study of molecular identifiers for immune sequencing clone quantification. TCRdb passed the PCR reads through MiXCR, listing each CDR3 protein once. The data show some 59,000 distinct CDR3 sequences, with under 30% seen just once and under 2% held by the top ten. The source material was naive CD8+ T cells from blood, with Jurkat cell RNA spiked in. The subset was: FACS-sorted CD8+CD4-CCR7+CD45RA+ naive T cells. The receptors were sampled from a human donor in good health. Some libraries in this study had Jurkat cell RNA spiked in.

The gene calls are TRBV9 and TRBJ2-2; D tentatively fits TRBD1 or TRBD2 (6 bases each). The germline V gene has CDR1 SGDLS and CDR2 YYNGEE. This CDR3 spans 15 amino acids. V lost 3 bases, J lost 4 bases, and 13 bases lay in between. The CDR3 nucleotides read TGTGCCAGCAGCGATAGGGGGGCGGGCACCGGGGAGCTGTTTTTT. Its protein product is CASSDRGAGTGELFF.

This clonotype was detected ten times or more. The V gene is TRBV29-1, the J gene TRBJ2-2; D gene uncertain. Germline CDR1 reads SQVTM; CDR2 reads ANQGSEA. This CDR3 spans 13 amino acids. Trimming left V 5 bases short and J 2 bases short, with 9 bases between. CDR3 coding DNA: TGCAGCGTTTTTAGGGCCAACACCGGGGAGCTGTTTTTT. Protein sequence: CSVFRANTGELFF.

In the case of this clonotype: Since a much larger clone is just one base distant, this may be a read error. The V gene is TRBV27, the J gene TRBJ2-6; D is undetermined. Germline CDR1 is MNHEY and CDR2 is SMNVEV (reference sequence). The CDR3 contains 15 residues. The CDR3 DNA reads as TGTGCCAGCAGTTTAATTTACTCTGGGACCAACGTCCTGACTTTC. Protein sequence: CASSLIYSGTNVLTF.

About this clonotype: This sequence may be a read error, since a much larger clone differs from it by one base. V usage is TRBV11-2 and J usage is TRBJ2-5, with no clear D. The CDR3 sequence is 13 residues long. The germline CDR1 and CDR2 sequences are SGHAT and FQNNGV. The CDR3 protein is CASSLVQQEAQYF. The CDR3 region has the DNA TGTGCCAGCAGCTTAGTACAGCAAGAGGCCCAGTACTTC.

This clonotype showed up many times. CDR3 amino acids: CASSYSGGNQPQHF. Written as DNA, the CDR3 is TGTGCCAGCAGTTACTCTGGGGGCAATCAGCCCCAGCATTTT. The V and J genes are TRBV6-5 and TRBJ1-5; D gene uncertain. Between the trimmed V and J ends, which lost 0 bases and 2 bases, there was a span of 5 bases. Germline V CDR1 and CDR2: MNHEY, SVGAGI. The CDR3 loop spans 14 amino acids.

Comment on this clonotype: One end of the junction is discordant with germline, which a read error may explain. The CDR3 coding sequence is TGTGCCAGCAGTGAAGGTTGGGGGCGTAGTGAAAAACTGGTTTTT. Its translation: CASSEGWGRSEKLVF. V is TRBV2 and J is TRBJ1-4, with a possible D match to TRBD1 (6 bases). This CDR3 spans 15 amino acids. The germline V gene has CDR1 SNHLY and CDR2 FYNNEI.

This clonotype has at least ten counts. This rearrangement joins TRBV27 to TRBJ1-1; possibly TRBD1 for D (5 bases). Germline assignment: CDR1 MNHEY and CDR2 SMNVEV (reference sequence). This CDR3 contains 14 residues. Between the trimmed V and J ends, which lost 2 bases and 2 bases, there was a span of 9 bases. The CDR3 spells CASSLQGFNTEAFF. CDR3 coding DNA: TGTGCCAGCAGTTTACAGGGTTTTAACACTGAAGCTTTCTTT.

This clonotype was recorded at least ten times. This rearrangement joins TRBV7-9 to TRBJ2-7; D gene unclear. Germline-derived CDR1 and CDR2 are SEHNR and FQNEAQ (reference sequence). V was clipped by 0 bases and J by 7 bases, with 10 bases between them. The CDR3 is made up of 13 amino acids. The CDR3 nucleotides read TGTGCCAGCAGCTTAGCGCTCGGGTGGGAGCAGTACTTC. Translating it yields CASSLALGWEQYF.

Ten or more counts support this clonotype. The rearrangement uses TRBV7-9 and TRBJ2-3, with TRBD2 identical over 13 bases. The CDR3 runs to 16 residues. CDR1 is SEHNR, CDR2 FQNEAQ, per germline (reference sequence). V gave up 6 bases and J gave up 4 bases; unmatched junction bases: 7. The CDR3 sequence is CASRPSLAGGPDTQYF. CDR3 DNA: TGTGCCAGCAGACCCTCACTAGCGGGGGGGCCAGATACGCAGTATTTT.

Notes on this clonotype: This CDR3 is missing its conserved last phenylalanine or tryptophan, likely due to a read error. The rearrangement joins TRBV6-2 or TRBV6-3 to TRBJ2-5, with D possibly matching TRBD1 (5 bases). The V gene's germline CDR1 is MNHEY and CDR2 SVGEGT. This CDR3 is built from 16 residues. Trimming shortened V by 4 bases and J by 0 bases, and 15 bases separated the two germline ends. CDR3 DNA sequence: TGTGCCAGCAGTTGCTCGATCAAGGACAACCAAGAGACCCAGTACTCC. Protein: CASSCSIKDNQETQYS.

To note about this clonotype: A much larger clonotype is one base distant, so this may be a read error. CDR3 in amino acids: CASSSPTEGMDEQYF. In nucleotides, the CDR3 is TGTGCCAGCAGCTCCCCGACAGAGGGTATGGACGAGCAGTACTTC. V and J are TRBV7-9 and TRBJ2-7; the D call may be TRBD1 or TRBD2 (5 bases each). This CDR3 spans 15 amino acids. From germline, CDR1 is SEHNR and CDR2 FQNEAQ (reference sequence). Trimming pared 4 bases from V and 5 bases from J, leaving 18 bases between.

Note on this clonotype: The junction differs from germline at one of its ends, possibly a read error. The rearrangement joins TRBV4-1 to TRBJ2-2, with D uncertain. This CDR3 is built from 15 residues. Germline V gene data show CDR1 as MGHRA and CDR2 as YSYEKL. CDR3 nucleotide sequence: TGCGCCAGCCGCCAAGAAGGCACCGCAACCGGGGAGCTGTTTTTT. Translation: CASRQEGTATGELFF.

This clonotype was seen repeatedly, ten times or more. The chain has TRBV6-2 or TRBV6-3 and TRBJ1-2, with 7 bases that match TRBD1. Germline V gene data show CDR1 as MNHEY and CDR2 as SVGEGT. The CDR3 spans 14 residues. With V trimmed by 8 bases and J by 4 bases, 10 bases remained unmatched. CDR3 bases: TGTGCCAGCCTTGAGAAGGGGGCTGGCTATGGCTACACCTTC. Translating it yields CASLEKGAGYGYTF.

This clonotype was observed at least ten times. The CDR3 region has the DNA TGCAGTGCTAGCCCGCCCGGGAGCTCCTACGAGCAGTACTTC. Translating gives CSASPPGSSYEQYF. The chain uses TRBV20-1 and TRBJ2-7, with D possibly matching TRBD2 (6 bases). The CDR3 has 14 residues. Germline assignment: CDR1 DFQATT and CDR2 SNEGSKA (reference sequence). Trimming pared 3 bases from V and 0 bases from J, leaving 12 bases between.

On this clonotype itself: A much larger clone differs by one base, so this may be a read error. This rearrangement joins TRBV28 to TRBJ2-7, with D unresolved. CDR1 MDHEN and CDR2 SYDVKM come from the germline V gene. This CDR3 region has 14 residues. V lost 8 bases, J lost 2 bases, and 16 bases lay in between. The CDR3 region has the DNA TGTGCCAGCGGTCCCCGGGCAGGACCCTACGAGCAGTACTTC. Protein product: CASGPRAGPYEQYF.